The 11 T cell receptor beta chains below all came from one sample that was sequenced in a study of Graves' ophthalmopathy and Graves' hyperthyroidism. RNA transcripts served as template for amplifying TCR beta CDR3 sequences. Second-round multiplex PCR followed a first-round RT-PCR using HTBI primers. Via MiXCR, TCRdb re-called the multiplex PCR reads, giving one row per CDR3 protein. The data show 300,000 to 500,000 distinct CDR3 sequences, just over 15% seen once. Source material: peripheral blood. Receptors were obtained from a woman younger than 35 with stable Graves' hyperthyroidism.

CDR3 nucleotide sequence: TGTGCCAGCAGTTTCAGCGCAGTTCAGCCCCAGCATTTT. Translation gives CASSFSAVQPQHF. V gene TRBV27 combines with J gene TRBJ1-5; no firm D call. Germline values: CDR1 MNHEY, CDR2 SMNVEV (reference sequence). V dropped 3 bases and J dropped 6 bases, with 9 bases sitting between them. This CDR3 is built from 13 residues.

This clonotype was picked up many times. The chain's CDR3 is CASSPQTGVPYEQYF. The CDR3 coding sequence is TGTGCCAGTAGTCCCCAGACAGGGGTCCCCTACGAGCAGTACTTC. This chain links TRBV19 with TRBJ2-7; 8 bases fit TRBD1. The CDR3 consists of 15 residues. Per germline, CDR1 LNHDA and CDR2 SQIVND (reference sequence). Losses at the gene ends were 5 bases for V and 2 bases for J; bases not matched to a gene: 8. The full variable domain, completed using reference TRBV19 and TRBJ2-7, is DGGITQSPKYLFRKEGQNVTLSCEQNLNHDAMYWYRQDPGQGLRLIYYSQIVNDFQKGDIAEGYSVSREKKESFPLTVTSAQKNPTAFYLCASSPQTGVPYEQYFGPGTRLTVT.

This chain connects TRBV6-5 to TRBJ2-5; D uncertain. Germline V gives CDR1 MNHEY, CDR2 SVGAGI. V shed 0 bases and J shed 1 base, with 6 bases lying between them. There are 14 residues in the CDR3. The DNA for the CDR3 is TGTGCCAGCAGTTACTCGATAATCCAAGAGACCCAGTACTTC. It specifies CASSYSIIQETQYF.

This clonotype has at least ten counts. The V and J genes are TRBV6-5 and TRBJ2-5; TRBD1 agrees at 8 bases. The germline gives CDR1 MNHEY, CDR2 SVGAGI. V lost 2 bases to trimming and J lost 2 bases; unmatched junction nucleotides: 4. This CDR3 spans 15 amino acids. Here the CDR3 DNA reads TGTGCCAGCAGTTACATGACAGGGGTACAAGAGACCCAGTACTTC. This sequence encodes CASSYMTGVQETQYF.

This clonotype was found many times. The genes are TRBV5-1 and TRBJ1-2; D uncertain. This CDR3 is 13 amino acids long. Germline V gene data show CDR1 as SGHRS and CDR2 as YFSETQ. Trimming removed 0 bases at V and 7 bases at J, with 10 bases between. The CDR3 spells CASSLGGSLGYTF. CDR3 DNA sequence: TGCGCCAGCAGCTTGGGAGGGTCTCTTGGCTACACCTTC.

This clonotype has a count of ten or more. The rearrangement uses TRBV27 and TRBJ2-2; D not certain. The CDR3 runs 15 residues. Trimming stripped 7 bases from V and 3 bases from J, with 15 bases between. Per the germline V gene, CDR1 is MNHEY and CDR2 is SMNVEV (reference sequence). The CDR3: CASTRVGSYTGELFF. The CDR3 nucleotides read TGTGCCAGCACCCGGGTCGGTTCCTACACCGGGGAGCTGTTTTTT.

This clonotype has only one observation. This may be a read error: a much more frequent sequence differs by one nucleotide. The V call is TRBV6-5, the J call TRBJ2-6; 7 nucleotides match TRBD2. The CDR3 is 14 amino acids. Per the germline V gene, CDR1 is MNHEY and CDR2 is SVGAGI. After removal of 2 bases from V and 8 bases from J, the junction contained 3 bases not matched to a gene. This CDR3 is CASSYGGGTNVLTF. In DNA form, the CDR3 reads TGTGCCAGCAGTTACGGGGGAGGGACCAACGTCCTGACTTTC.

This CDR3 reads CASSLGRISAGELFF. In DNA form, the CDR3 reads TGCGCCAGCAGCTTGGGTAGGATAAGCGCCGGGGAGCTGTTTTTT. The chain employs TRBV5-1 and TRBJ2-2, with no clear D. The germline gives CDR1 SGHRS, CDR2 YFSETQ. Trimming pared 0 bases from V and 6 bases from J, leaving 12 bases between. This CDR3 region has 15 residues.

This chain connects TRBV11-2 to TRBJ1-3; D ambiguous. CDR3 length: 15 residues. Deletions cut 0 bases from V and 2 bases from J, with 8 bases between. Germline CDR1 is SGHAT and CDR2 is FQNNGV. The CDR3 DNA reads TGTGCCAGCAGCTTAGAAGTGGTTCCTGGAAACACCATATATTTT. Residues: CASSLEVVPGNTIYF. The complete variable domain, with remaining parts taken from reference TRBV11-2 and TRBJ1-3, reads EAGVAQSPRYKIIEKRQSVAFWCNPISGHATLYWYQQILGQGPKLLIQFQNNGVVDDSQLPKDRFSAERLKGVDSTLKIQPAKLEDSAVYLCASSLEVVPGNTIYFGEGSWLTVV.

This clonotype occurred many times. The rearrangement uses TRBV11-2 and TRBJ1-2; 7 nucleotides agree with TRBD1. After removal of 1 base from V and 6 bases from J, the junction contained 2 bases not matched to a gene. The CDR3 totals 13 residues. CDR1 is SGHAT, CDR2 FQNNGV, per germline. The CDR3 DNA is TGTGCCAGCAGCTTAGGAGGGGGCGATGGCTACACCTTC. Protein product: CASSLGGGDGYTF. The entire variable domain, with the rest obtained from reference TRBV11-2 and TRBJ1-2, is as follows: EAGVAQSPRYKIIEKRQSVAFWCNPISGHATLYWYQQILGQGPKLLIQFQNNGVVDDSQLPKDRFSAERLKGVDSTLKIQPAKLEDSAVYLCASSLGGGDGYTFGSGTRLTVV.

In this sample, this clonotype turned up a few times. This chain joins TRBV9 and TRBJ1-1; D is perhaps TRBD1 (6 bases). Trimming pared 4 bases from V and 0 bases from J, leaving 13 bases between. This CDR3 is built from 15 residues. Germline lookup yields CDR1 SGDLS and CDR2 YYNGEE. This CDR3 reads CASSPHREMNTEAFF. CDR3 sequence (DNA): TGTGCCAGCAGCCCTCACAGGGAAATGAACACTGAAGCTTTCTTT.